These T cell receptor beta chains were read from a single sample in a study of blood T cell repertoires in COVID-19. Some clones are missing from TCRdb's copy, which holds only in-frame ones; the method was immunoSEQ multiplex PCR. The sample includes more than 95,000 clones, over 75% seen only once; the top ten take about 1.7%. Sequencing used peripheral blood. The receptor source for this set is a man in his sixties with acute or convalescent COVID-19. The CDR3 runs from the conserved cysteine through the conserved F or W. A D gene is named only where the DNA matches it firmly. The size field is filled for only some rows; it gives once, few, many or a size class.

clone_size,cdr3_length,j_call,v_call,d_call,cdr3_aa,cdr3_nt
-,14,TRBJ1-1,TRBV7-9,TRBD1,CASSQGQGDTEAFF,TGTGCCAGCAGCCAGGGACAGGGGGATACTGAAGCTTTCTTT
-,13,TRBJ2-7,TRBV6-5,-,CASTFRGTNEQYF,TGTGCCAGCACATTCCGGGGAACGAACGAGCAGTACTTC
-,15,TRBJ2-2,TRBV27,-,CASSLGQGRAGELFF,TGTGCCAGCAGTTTGGGGCAGGGTAGGGCCGGGGAGCTGTTTTTT
few,16,TRBJ1-5,TRBV6-5,-,CASSSYSVAGNQPQHF,TGTGCCAGCAGTTCTTACTCCGTAGCCGGCAATCAGCCCCAGCATTTT
-,15,TRBJ2-5,TRBV19,-,CASSYGEAAQETQYF,TGTGCCAGTAGTTATGGAGAGGCAGCCCAAGAGACCCAGTACTTC
-,11,TRBJ1-2,TRBV10-2,-,CASRQDYGYTF,TGCGCCAGCAGACAGGACTATGGCTACACCTTC
-,13,TRBJ2-7,TRBV30,-,CAWSRGQGGEQYF,TGTGCCTGGAGTAGGGGGCAGGGAGGCGAGCAGTACTTC
-,13,TRBJ1-1,TRBV3-1/TRBV3-2,TRBD1,CASSRQGFTEAFF,TGTGCCAGCAGCCGACAGGGGTTCACTGAAGCTTTCTTT
few,14,TRBJ1-1,TRBV4-1,TRBD1,CASSIRGKNTEAFF,TGCGCCAGCAGTATCAGGGGGAAGAACACTGAAGCTTTCTTT
-,14,TRBJ1-5,TRBV5-1,-,CASSLGHSNQPQHF,TGCGCCAGCAGCTTGGGGCATAGCAATCAGCCCCAGCATTTT
-,15,TRBJ1-1,TRBV6-5,TRBD1,CASRTSGGRGTEAFF,TGTGCCAGCAGAACCTCAGGGGGCAGGGGCACTGAAGCTTTCTTT
-,13,TRBJ1-1,TRBV19,TRBD1,CASSIGQGTEAFF,TGTGCCAGTAGCATAGGACAGGGCACTGAAGCTTTCTTT
-,15,TRBJ1-6,TRBV5-4,-,CASSLDRVHNSPLHF,TGTGCCAGCAGCTTGGACCGGGTCCATAATTCACCCCTCCACTTT
-,14,TRBJ1-2,TRBV27,TRBD1,CASSSGTGVFGYTF,TGTGCCAGCAGTTCCGGGACAGGGGTGTTTGGCTACACCTTC
-,15,TRBJ1-3,TRBV6-5,-,CASSFLQGTGNTIYF,TGTGCCAGCAGTTTCCTCCAGGGCACTGGAAACACCATATATTTT
-,13,TRBJ2-7,TRBV30,TRBD2,CAWSINSGLEQYF,TGTGCCTGGAGCATAAATAGCGGGCTCGAGCAGTACTTC
once,14,TRBJ1-2,TRBV11-2,-,CASSLDSAPRGYTF,TGTGCCAGCAGCTTAGACTCCGCCCCTCGGGGCTACACCTTC
-,12,TRBJ1-2,TRBV25-1,-,CASSLAGYGYTF,TGTGCCAGCAGTCTGGCGGGTTATGGCTACACCTTC
-,14,TRBJ1-1,TRBV6-5,-,CASIGRGQVTEAFF,TGTGCCAGCATTGGAAGGGGTCAGGTGACTGAAGCTTTCTTT
-,12,TRBJ1-2,TRBV28,-,CASRHGTFGYTF,TGTGCCAGCCGCCACGGTACTTTCGGCTACACCTTC
-,14,TRBJ2-3,TRBV5-4,-,CASSQGGPGNTQYF,TGTGCCAGCAGCCAGGGGGGCCCCGGGAATACGCAGTATTTT
-,13,TRBJ1-2,TRBV6-5,TRBD1,CASRGGQIYGYTF,TGTGCCAGCAGAGGGGGACAGATTTATGGCTACACCTTC
-,15,TRBJ1-1,TRBV5-1,-,CASSFVRGMNTEAFF,TGCGCCAGCAGCTTTGTCAGGGGCATGAACACTGAAGCTTTCTTT
-,14,TRBJ2-1,TRBV29-1,TRBD2,CSVEKAGEGDEQFF,TGCAGCGTTGAAAAGGCGGGGGAAGGAGATGAGCAGTTCTTC
-,12,TRBJ1-1,TRBV12-3/TRBV12-4,-,CASATGEREAFF,TGTGCCAGCGCGACGGGGGAGAGGGAGGCTTTCTTT
-,14,TRBJ1-6,TRBV19,-,CASKGEGPNSPLHF,TGTGCCAGTAAGGGGGAGGGACCTAATTCACCCCTCCACTTT
once,14,TRBJ1-2,TRBV30,TRBD1,CAWSADRGNYGYTF,TGTGCCTGGAGTGCAGACAGGGGAAACTATGGCTACACCTTC